The entry below gives a single T cell receptor beta chain sequence along with its context. The sample is drawn from a study of T cell changes during pregnancy in multiple sclerosis. Profiled with immunoSEQ multiplex PCR; TCRdb holds only in-frame clones, not every one. The sample contains more than 25,000 clones, around nine tenths of which appear only once. With V trimmed by 4 bases and J by 7 bases, 6 bases remained unmatched. This CDR3 has 14 amino acids. Germline-derived CDR1 and CDR2 are GTSNPN and SVGIG (reference sequence). The J gene is TRBJ2-3, the V gene TRBV30, with 12 bases identical to TRBD2. The source of this sequence is a female donor with multiple sclerosis, enrolled in a pregnancy study. The sequencing used CD4+ T cells from peripheral blood mononuclear cells, collected in the first trimester of pregnancy. CDR3 in amino acids: CAWTPGLAGYTQYF. In nucleotides, the CDR3 is TGTGCCTGGACTCCGGGACTAGCGGGCTATACGCAGTATTTT.